Below are 11 T cell receptor beta chains sequenced from a single sample in a study of T cell changes during pregnancy in multiple sclerosis. Using immunoSEQ multiplex PCR, the repertoire was profiled, and TCRdb retains in-frame clones only, with some absent. The table includes 50,000 to 75,000 clones, around 92% detected once. This material consisted of peripheral blood, taken in the third trimester of pregnancy. Receptors originate from a female donor in good health, enrolled as a control in a pregnancy study.

The table lists this clone with a few counts. The V call is TRBV25-1, the J call TRBJ1-1; D is unclear. V lost 5 bases and J lost 6, with 13 bases in between. CDR1 and CDR2 (germline): MGHDK, SYGVNS. This CDR3 is built from 13 residues. This CDR3 reads CASSPGAEAEAFF. The CDR3 region has the DNA TGTGCCAGCAGTCCGGGAGCCGAGGCTGAAGCTTTCTTT.

J is TRBJ2-7 and V is TRBV5-1; possibly TRBD2 for D (6 bases). The CDR3 runs to 15 residues. Germline CDR1 and CDR2: SGHRS and YFSETQ. Trimming stripped 3 bases from V and 2 bases from J, with 15 bases between. CDR3 sequence: CASSWGRREPYEQYF. CDR3 DNA sequence: TGCGCCAGCAGCTGGGGACGGAGGGAGCCCTACGAGCAGTACTTC.

J is TRBJ1-5 and V is TRBV5-8; D is possibly TRBD1 (5 bases). Trimming removed 0 bases from V and 3 bases from J, with 10 bases in between. This CDR3 contains 15 residues. Germline values: CDR1 SGHTS, CDR2 YDEGEE. CDR3 protein: CASSLEGDDNQPQHF. CDR3 nucleotides: TGTGCCAGCAGCTTGGAAGGGGATGACAATCAGCCCCAGCATTTT.

The rearrangement uses TRBV5-8 and TRBJ2-1; 7 bases align to TRBD2. Germline CDR1 reads SGHTS; CDR2 reads YDEGEE. The V gene end was trimmed by 5 bases and the J gene end by 7 bases; junction bases not matched to a gene: 3. CDR3 length: 12 residues. CDR3 in amino acids: CASRAGWNEQFF. In nucleotides, the CDR3 is TGTGCCAGCAGAGCGGGGTGGAATGAGCAGTTCTTC.

The chain uses TRBV7-9 and TRBJ2-2, with D maybe TRBD1 (5 bases). The CDR3 sequence is 14 residues long. Germline assignment: CDR1 SEHNR and CDR2 FQNEAQ (reference sequence). V was cut by 3 bases and J by 1 base, with 6 bases left in between. CDR3 amino acids: CASSLQGNTGELFF. The CDR3 DNA reads TGTGCCAGCAGCTTGCAGGGGAACACCGGGGAGCTGTTTTTT.

V is TRBV10-1 and J is TRBJ2-7, with a tentative D call TRBD2 (7 bases). Germline V gives CDR1 WNHNN, CDR2 SYGVQD (reference sequence). This CDR3 region has 15 residues. Trimming took 4 bases from V and 2 from J, leaving 15 bases between them. The CDR3 sequence is CASSGGGGGPYEQYF. The CDR3 DNA is TGCGCCAGCAGTGGCGGGGGCGGGGGACCCTACGAGCAGTACTTC.

The rearrangement links TRBV11-1 to TRBJ1-6; D unresolved. The CDR3 is 16 residues long. Germline CDR1 and CDR2: SGHAT and FQDESV (reference sequence). The V and J ends lost 3 bases and 5 bases respectively, with 14 bases between them. CDR3: CASSLAPGGNNSPLHF. The DNA for the CDR3 is TGTGCCAGCAGCTTGGCCCCGGGAGGGAATAATTCACCCCTCCACTTT.

The J gene is TRBJ1-4, the V gene TRBV27; D possibly corresponds to TRBD1 (5 bases). The V end was cut by 5 bases, the J end by 7 bases, with 17 bases between. Germline V gene data show CDR1 as MNHEY and CDR2 as SMNVEV (reference sequence). This CDR3 comprises 15 residues. CDR3 protein: CASSTPRQGGEKLFF. DNA of the CDR3: TGTGCCAGCAGTACCCCCCGGCAGGGAGGTGAAAAACTGTTTTTT.

The chain uses TRBV5-6 and TRBJ2-7, with TRBD2 matching 8 bases. CDR1 SGHDT and CDR2 YYEEEE come from the germline V gene. This CDR3 has 15 residues. With 0 bases clipped from V and 3 bases from J, the junction kept 5 bases outside the gene matches. This CDR3 reads CASSLGLAGVYEQYF. Written as DNA, the CDR3 is TGTGCCAGCAGCTTGGGTCTAGCGGGCGTCTACGAGCAGTACTTC. Supplemented by reference TRBV5-6 and TRBJ2-7, the full variable domain reads DAGVTQSPTHLIKTRGQQVTLRCSPKSGHDTVSWYQQALGQGPQFIFQYYEEEERQRGNFPDRFSGHQFPNYSSELNVNALLLGDSALYLCASSLGLAGVYEQYFGPGTRLTVT.

The chain is built from TRBV6-5 and TRBJ2-4; D may be TRBD1 (5 bases). Looked up from germline, CDR1 is MNHEY and CDR2 is SVGAGI. The CDR3 runs to 16 residues. V was pared by 4 bases and J by 8 bases, with 21 bases between. The chain's CDR3 is CASSLGRRSGLDIQYF. Here the CDR3 DNA reads TGTGCCAGCAGTTTGGGGCGAAGGTCAGGGTTGGACATTCAGTACTTC.

J is TRBJ2-7 and V is TRBV19, with D unresolved. The germline gives CDR1 LNHDA, CDR2 SQIVND (reference sequence). Trimming stripped 0 bases from V and 2 bases from J, with 5 bases between. The CDR3 runs 13 residues. The CDR3 nucleotides read TGTGCCAGTAGTATAGACCTTACCTACGAGCAGTACTTC. Translated: CASSIDLTYEQYF.